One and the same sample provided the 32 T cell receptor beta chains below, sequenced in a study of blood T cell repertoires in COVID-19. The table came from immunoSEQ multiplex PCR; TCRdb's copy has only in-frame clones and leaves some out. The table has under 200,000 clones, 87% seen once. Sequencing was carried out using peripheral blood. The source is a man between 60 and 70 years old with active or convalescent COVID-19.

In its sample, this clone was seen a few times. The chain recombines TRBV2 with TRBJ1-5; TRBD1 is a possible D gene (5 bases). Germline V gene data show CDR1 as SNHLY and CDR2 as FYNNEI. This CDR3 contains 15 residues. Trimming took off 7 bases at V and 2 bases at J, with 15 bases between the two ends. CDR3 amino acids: CASKAGTGGNQPQHF. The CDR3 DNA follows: TGTGCCAGCAAGGCGGGAACAGGTGGCAATCAGCCCCAGCATTTT. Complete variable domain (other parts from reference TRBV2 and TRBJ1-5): EPEVTQTPSHQVTQMGQEVILRCVPISNHLYFYWYRQILGQKVEFLVSFYNNEISEKSEIFDDQFSVERPDGSNFTLKIRSTKLEDSAMYFCASKAGTGGNQPQHFGDGTRLSIL.

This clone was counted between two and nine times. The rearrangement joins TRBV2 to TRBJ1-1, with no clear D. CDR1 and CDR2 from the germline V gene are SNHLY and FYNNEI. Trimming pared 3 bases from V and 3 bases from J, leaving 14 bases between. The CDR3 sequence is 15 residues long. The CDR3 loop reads CASSDGRGDDTEAFF. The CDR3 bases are TGTGCCAGCAGTGATGGGCGGGGAGACGACACTGAAGCTTTCTTT.

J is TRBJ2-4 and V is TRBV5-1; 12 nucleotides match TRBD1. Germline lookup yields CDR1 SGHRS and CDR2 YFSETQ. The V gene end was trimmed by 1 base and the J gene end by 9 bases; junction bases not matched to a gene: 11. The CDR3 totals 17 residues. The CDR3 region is CASSLTPGQGARGIQYF. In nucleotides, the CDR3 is TGCGCCAGCAGCTTGACTCCGGGACAGGGGGCGCGAGGCATTCAGTACTTC.

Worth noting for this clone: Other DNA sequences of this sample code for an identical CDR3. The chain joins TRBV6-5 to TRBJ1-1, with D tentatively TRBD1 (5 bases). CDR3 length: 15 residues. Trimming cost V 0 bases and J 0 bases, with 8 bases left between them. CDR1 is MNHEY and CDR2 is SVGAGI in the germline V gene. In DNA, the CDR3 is TGTGCCAGCAGTTACTCCCGGACATTGAACACTGAAGCTTTCTTT. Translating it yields CASSYSRTLNTEAFF.

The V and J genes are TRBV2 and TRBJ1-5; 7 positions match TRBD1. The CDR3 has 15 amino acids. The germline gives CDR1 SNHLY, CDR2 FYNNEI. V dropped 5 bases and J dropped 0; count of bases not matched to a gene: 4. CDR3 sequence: CASSRQGYSNQPQHF. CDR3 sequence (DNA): TGTGCCAGCAGTAGACAGGGCTATAGCAATCAGCCCCAGCATTTT.

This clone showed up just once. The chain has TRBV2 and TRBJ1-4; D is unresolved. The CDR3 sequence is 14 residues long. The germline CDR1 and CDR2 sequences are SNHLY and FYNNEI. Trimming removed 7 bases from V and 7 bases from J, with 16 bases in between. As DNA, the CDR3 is TGTGCCAGCATTCGAGAGATGGGAGGTGAAAAACTGTTTTTT. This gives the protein CASIREMGGEKLFF.

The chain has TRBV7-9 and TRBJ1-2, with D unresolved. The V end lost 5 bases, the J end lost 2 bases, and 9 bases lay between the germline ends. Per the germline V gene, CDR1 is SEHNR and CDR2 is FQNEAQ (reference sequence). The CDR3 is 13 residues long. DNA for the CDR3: TGTGCCAGCAGCCCCGGGATGAACTATGGCTACACCTTC. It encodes CASSPGMNYGYTF.

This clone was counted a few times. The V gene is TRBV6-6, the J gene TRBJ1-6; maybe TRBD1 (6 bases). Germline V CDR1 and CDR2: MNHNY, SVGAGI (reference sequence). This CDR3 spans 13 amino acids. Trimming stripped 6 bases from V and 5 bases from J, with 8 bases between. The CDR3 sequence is CASRRQDNSPLHF. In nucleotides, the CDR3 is TGTGCCAGCAGACGACAGGATAATTCACCCCTCCACTTT.

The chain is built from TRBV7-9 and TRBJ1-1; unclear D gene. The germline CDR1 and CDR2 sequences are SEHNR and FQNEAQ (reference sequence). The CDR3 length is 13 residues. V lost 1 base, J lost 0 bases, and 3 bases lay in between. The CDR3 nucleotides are TGTGCCAGCAGCTTAGTTATGAACACTGAAGCTTTCTTT. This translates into CASSLVMNTEAFF.

CDR3: CASSQPGQGSGNTIYF. In nucleotides, the CDR3 is TGCGCCAGCAGCCAACCAGGACAGGGCTCTGGAAACACCATATATTTT. This chain links TRBV4-1 with TRBJ1-3, with TRBD1 matching over 8 bases. This CDR3 is 16 amino acids long. CDR1 and CDR2 from the germline V gene are MGHRA and YSYEKL. Germline trimming cut 2 bases from V and 0 bases from J; bases unmatched to any gene: 3.

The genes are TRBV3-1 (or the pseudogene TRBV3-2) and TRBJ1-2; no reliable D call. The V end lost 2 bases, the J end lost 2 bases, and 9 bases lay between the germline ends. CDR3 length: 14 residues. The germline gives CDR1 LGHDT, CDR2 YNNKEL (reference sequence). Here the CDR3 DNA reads TGTGCCAGCAGCCAAAAACAGACGAACTATGGCTACACCTTC. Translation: CASSQKQTNYGYTF.

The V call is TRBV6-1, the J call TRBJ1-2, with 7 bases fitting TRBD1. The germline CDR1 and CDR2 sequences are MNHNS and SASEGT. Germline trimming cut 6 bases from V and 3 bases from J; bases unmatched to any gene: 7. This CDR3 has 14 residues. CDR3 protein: CASRQTGKDYGYTF. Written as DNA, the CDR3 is TGTGCCAGCAGACAGACAGGGAAAGACTATGGCTACACCTTC.

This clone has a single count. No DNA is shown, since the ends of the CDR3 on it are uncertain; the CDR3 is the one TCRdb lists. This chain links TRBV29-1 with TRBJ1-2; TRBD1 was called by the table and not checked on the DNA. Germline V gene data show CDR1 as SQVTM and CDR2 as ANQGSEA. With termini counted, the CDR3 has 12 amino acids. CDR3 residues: CSVAAGTGVKLF.

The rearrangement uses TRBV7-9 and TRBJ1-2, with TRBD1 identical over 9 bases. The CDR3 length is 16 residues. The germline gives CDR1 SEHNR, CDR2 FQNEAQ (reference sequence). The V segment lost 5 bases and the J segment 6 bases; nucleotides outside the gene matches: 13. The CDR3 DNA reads TGTGCCAGCAGCCTTAAAAGGATCGGGACAGGGAATGGCTACACCTTC. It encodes CASSLKRIGTGNGYTF.

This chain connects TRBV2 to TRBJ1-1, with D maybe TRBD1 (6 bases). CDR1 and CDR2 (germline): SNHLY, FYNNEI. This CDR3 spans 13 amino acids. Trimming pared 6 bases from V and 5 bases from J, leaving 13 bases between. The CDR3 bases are TGTGCCAGCAGGGCACAGGGAGGGACTGAAGCTTTCTTT. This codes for CASRAQGGTEAFF. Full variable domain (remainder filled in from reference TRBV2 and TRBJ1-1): EPEVTQTPSHQVTQMGQEVILRCVPISNHLYFYWYRQILGQKVEFLVSFYNNEISEKSEIFDDQFSVERPDGSNFTLKIRSTKLEDSAMYFCASRAQGGTEAFFGQGTRLTVV.

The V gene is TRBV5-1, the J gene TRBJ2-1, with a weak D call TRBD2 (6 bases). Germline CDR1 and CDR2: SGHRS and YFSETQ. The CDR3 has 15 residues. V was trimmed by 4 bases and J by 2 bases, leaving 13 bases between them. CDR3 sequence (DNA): TGCGCCAGCAGCACCTCTCCGGGGGCCTACAATGAGCAGTTCTTC. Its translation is CASSTSPGAYNEQFF.

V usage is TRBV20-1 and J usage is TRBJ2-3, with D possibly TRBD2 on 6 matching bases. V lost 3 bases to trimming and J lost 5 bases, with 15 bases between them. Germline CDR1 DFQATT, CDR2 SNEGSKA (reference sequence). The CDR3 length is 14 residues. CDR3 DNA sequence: TGCAGTGCTAGTGGTGGCGGGGAAGGAGATACGCAGTATTTT. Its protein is CSASGGGEGDTQYF.

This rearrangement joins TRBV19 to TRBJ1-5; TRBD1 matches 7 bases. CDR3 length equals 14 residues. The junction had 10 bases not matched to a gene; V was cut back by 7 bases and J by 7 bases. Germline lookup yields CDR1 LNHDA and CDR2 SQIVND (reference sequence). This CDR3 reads CASTPLGGLQPQHF. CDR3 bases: TGTGCCAGTACCCCGCTAGGGGGCTTACAGCCCCAGCATTTT.

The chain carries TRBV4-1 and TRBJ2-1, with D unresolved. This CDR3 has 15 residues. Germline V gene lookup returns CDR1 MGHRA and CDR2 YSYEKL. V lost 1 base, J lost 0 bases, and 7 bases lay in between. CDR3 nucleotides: TGCGCCAGCAGCCAAGGTCGGAGCTCCTACAATGAGCAGTTCTTC. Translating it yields CASSQGRSSYNEQFF.

This CDR3 reads CASSFPDRVAGYTF. CDR3 bases: TGTGCCAGCAGCTTCCCGGACAGGGTTGCTGGCTACACCTTC. V usage is TRBV5-6 and J usage is TRBJ1-2; 8 bases match TRBD1. CDR3 length: 14 residues. V trimming: 2 bases; J trimming: 7 bases; junction bases outside the gene matches: 7. Germline loops: CDR1 SGHDT, CDR2 YYEEEE.

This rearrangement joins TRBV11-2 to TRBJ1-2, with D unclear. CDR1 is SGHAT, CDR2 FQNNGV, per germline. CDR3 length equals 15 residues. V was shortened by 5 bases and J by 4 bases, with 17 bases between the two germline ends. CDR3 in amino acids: CASSRRVDGAYGYTF. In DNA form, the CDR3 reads TGTGCCAGCAGCAGGAGGGTAGACGGAGCCTATGGCTACACCTTC. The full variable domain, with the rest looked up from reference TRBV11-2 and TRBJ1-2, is EAGVAQSPRYKIIEKRQSVAFWCNPISGHATLYWYQQILGQGPKLLIQFQNNGVVDDSQLPKDRFSAERLKGVDSTLKIQPAKLEDSAVYLCASSRRVDGAYGYTFGSGTRLTVV.

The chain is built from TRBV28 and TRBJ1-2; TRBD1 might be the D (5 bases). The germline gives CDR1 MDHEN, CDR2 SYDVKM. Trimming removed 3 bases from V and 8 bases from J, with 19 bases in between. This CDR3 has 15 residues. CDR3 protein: CASSFSRAGRVGYTF. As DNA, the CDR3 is TGTGCCAGCAGTTTTTCCCGCGCGGGGCGAGTGGGCTACACCTTC.

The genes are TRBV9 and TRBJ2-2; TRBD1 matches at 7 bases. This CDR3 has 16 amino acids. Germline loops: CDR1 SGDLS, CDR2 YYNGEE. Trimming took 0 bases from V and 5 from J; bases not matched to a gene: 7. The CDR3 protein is CASSVGKGAQTGELFF. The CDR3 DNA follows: TGTGCCAGCAGCGTAGGAAAGGGGGCGCAAACCGGGGAGCTGTTTTTT.

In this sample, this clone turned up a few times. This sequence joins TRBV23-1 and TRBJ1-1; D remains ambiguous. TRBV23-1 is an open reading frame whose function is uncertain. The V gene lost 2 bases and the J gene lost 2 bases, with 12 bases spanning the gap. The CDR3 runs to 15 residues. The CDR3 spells CASSQVRGYNTEAFF. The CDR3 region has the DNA TGCGCCAGCAGTCAAGTTCGGGGATATAACACTGAAGCTTTCTTT.

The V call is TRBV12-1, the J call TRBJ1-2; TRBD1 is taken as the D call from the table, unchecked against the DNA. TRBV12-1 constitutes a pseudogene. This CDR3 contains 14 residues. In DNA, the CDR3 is TGTGCCAGCAGCCCCGCCCCGGGACAGGGGATAGACACCTTC. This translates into CASSPAPGQGIDTF.

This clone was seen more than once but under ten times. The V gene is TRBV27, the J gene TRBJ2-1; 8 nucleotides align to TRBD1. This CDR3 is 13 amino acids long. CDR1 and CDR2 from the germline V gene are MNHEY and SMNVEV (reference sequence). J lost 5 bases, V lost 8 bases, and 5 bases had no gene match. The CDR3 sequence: CASRQGRNNEQFF. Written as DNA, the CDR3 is TGTGCCAGCCGACAGGGGCGCAACAATGAGCAGTTCTTC.

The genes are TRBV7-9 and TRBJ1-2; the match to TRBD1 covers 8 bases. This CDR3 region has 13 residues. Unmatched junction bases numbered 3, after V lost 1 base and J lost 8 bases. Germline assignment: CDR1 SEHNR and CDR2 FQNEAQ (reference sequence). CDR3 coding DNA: TGTGCCAGCAGCTTAGTGCAGGGGGCCGGCTACACCTTC. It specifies CASSLVQGAGYTF.

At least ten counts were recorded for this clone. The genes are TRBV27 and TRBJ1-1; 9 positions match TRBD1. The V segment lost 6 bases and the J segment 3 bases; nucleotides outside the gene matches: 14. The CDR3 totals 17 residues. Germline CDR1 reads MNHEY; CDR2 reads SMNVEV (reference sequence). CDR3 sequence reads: CASRNAGTGFPDTEAFF. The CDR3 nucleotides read TGTGCCAGCAGGAACGCCGGGACAGGGTTTCCGGACACTGAAGCTTTCTTT.

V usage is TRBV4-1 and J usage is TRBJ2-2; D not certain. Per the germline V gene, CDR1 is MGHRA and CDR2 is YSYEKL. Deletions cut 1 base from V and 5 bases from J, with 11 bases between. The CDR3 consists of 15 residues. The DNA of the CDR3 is TGCGCCAGCAGCCAAGCGTCACAAAAGACCGGGGAGCTGTTTTTT. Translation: CASSQASQKTGELFF.

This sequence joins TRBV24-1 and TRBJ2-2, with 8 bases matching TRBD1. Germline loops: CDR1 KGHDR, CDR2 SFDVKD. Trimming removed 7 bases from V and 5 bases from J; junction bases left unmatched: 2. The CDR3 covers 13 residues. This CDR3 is CATRGQATGELFF. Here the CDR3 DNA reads TGTGCCACCAGGGGACAGGCGACCGGGGAGCTGTTTTTT.

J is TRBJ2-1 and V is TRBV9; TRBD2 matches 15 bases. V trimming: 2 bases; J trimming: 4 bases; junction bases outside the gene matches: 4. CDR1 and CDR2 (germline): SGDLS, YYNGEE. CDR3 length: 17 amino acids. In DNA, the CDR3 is TGTGCCAGCAGCGTGGGACTAGCGGGGGGTCGGTACAATGAGCAGTTCTTC. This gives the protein CASSVGLAGGRYNEQFF.

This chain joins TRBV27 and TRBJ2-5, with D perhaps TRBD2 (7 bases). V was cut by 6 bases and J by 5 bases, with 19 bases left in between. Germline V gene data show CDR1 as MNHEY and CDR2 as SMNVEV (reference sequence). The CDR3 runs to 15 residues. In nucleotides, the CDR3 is TGTGCCAGCAGCCAATGGGGGGGGCCAGGGGAGACCCAGTACTTC. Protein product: CASSQWGGPGETQYF.